This T cell receptor (beta chain) comes out of a study of T cell repertoires in cytomegalovirus infection (dated by TCRdb to the late 2010s). General notes on the study: The peptide stimulations were aimed at well-studied HLA-B-restricted epitopes as well as recently identified HLA-C-restricted CMV epitopes, whose presentation resists viral immunomodulation. Donor HLA type was relevant to the analysis, because carriage of CMV infection together with the matching HLA type was indicated by public TCR beta signatures. Beyond this particular receptor, the publication reports: Carriers of CMV infection plus the relevant HLA type were discriminated by the cumulative frequency of public TCR beta family members in the study cohort and in an independent approximately 350-donor cohort. The ex vivo response was dominated by HLA-C-restricted CMV-specific TCR beta clonotypes, and the single most frequent clonotype in two of eight donors was supplied by these HLA-C-restricted clonotypes.

A few counts support this clonotype. Its antigen remains undetermined. Per-nucleotide qualities are absent, and no much larger clonotype sits a single base away. TCRdb records Illumina HiSeq 1500 as the sequencer. The public sequencing data were trimmed at Q25 with fastp and processed into clonotypes with MiXCR by TCRdb, which kept only in-frame beta chains. A single entry per CDR3 protein holds the most common genes and DNA from its merged rows. The sample data list fewer than 150,000 distinct CDR3 sequences, and around 30% of these were observed just once. Less than 45% of the sample goes to the ten largest clones. Relative to germline, V is 4 bases shorter and J is 3 bases shorter, with 7 bases between their ends. Measured from the cysteine to the phenylalanine, the CDR3 is 14 residues long. Only CDR3 DNA is held: 42 bases, read in frame from base 1. Per the publication, the treatment or condition label means: in vitro stimulation with specific CMV peptide epitopes to enrich CMV-specific T cells.

The chain is made from TRBV12-3 or TRBV12-4 and TRBJ2-6; there is no confident call for the D gene. This TCR derives from a human donor in good health (CMV status not recorded). Some clones in this sample may be carry-over from other donors' samples. Here the sequenced sample was CD8+ T cells from cultured PBMCs, taken from culture after CMV antigen stimulation. The nucleotides are TGTGCCAGCAGTTCGATGCTTGGGGCCAACGTCCTGACTTTC. This yields the protein CASSSMLGANVLTF.